This paragraph reports one T cell receptor (beta chain). Primers for the PCR totalled 60 Vbeta and 13 Jbeta. Produced via immunoSEQ multiplex PCR; TCRdb's table is partial and in-frame only. The profile shows approximately 90,000 clones, roughly 80% of them singletons. Among the donors, all were healthy bone marrow donors. This record comes from a study of cytomegalovirus exposure and HLA in healthy donors. The source of this sequence is a man aged 35 to 55 in good health and CMV-seronegative. Sequenced material: PBMCs.

The CDR3 coding sequence is TGTGCCAGCAGGCGCTCAGGGTCATCGGGCTACGAGCAGTACTTC. Amino acids: CASRRSGSSGYEQYF. The rearrangement links TRBV6-5 to TRBJ2-7, with a tentative D call TRBD1 (5 bases). The V gene's germline CDR1 is MNHEY and CDR2 SVGAGI. Trimming stripped 6 bases from V and 3 bases from J, with 18 bases between. The CDR3 extends over 15 amino acids.